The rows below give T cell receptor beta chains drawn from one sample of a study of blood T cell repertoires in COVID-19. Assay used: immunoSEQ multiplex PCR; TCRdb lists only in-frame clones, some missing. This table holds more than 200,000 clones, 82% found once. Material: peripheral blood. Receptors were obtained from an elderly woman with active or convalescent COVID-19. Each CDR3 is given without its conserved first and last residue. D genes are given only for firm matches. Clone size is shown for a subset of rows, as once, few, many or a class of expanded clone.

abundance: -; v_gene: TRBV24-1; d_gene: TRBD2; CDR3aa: ATSDQRGGRGTQY
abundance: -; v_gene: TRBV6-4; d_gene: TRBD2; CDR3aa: ASSDSSGSYVDEQF
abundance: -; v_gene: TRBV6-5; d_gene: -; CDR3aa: ASRDRDILAHEQY
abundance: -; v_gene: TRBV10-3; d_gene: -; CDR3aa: AISESSSQINEKLF
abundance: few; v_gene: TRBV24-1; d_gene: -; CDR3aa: ATSDPRWRGNGYT
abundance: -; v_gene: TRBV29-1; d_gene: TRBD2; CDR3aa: SVVPSGGSYNEQF
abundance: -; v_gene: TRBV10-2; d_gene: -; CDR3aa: ASRVEGGGYNSPLH
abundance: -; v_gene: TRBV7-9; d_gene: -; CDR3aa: ASSSDSEKLF
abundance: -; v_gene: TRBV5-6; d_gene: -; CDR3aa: ASSPDKVEPSRSNQPQH
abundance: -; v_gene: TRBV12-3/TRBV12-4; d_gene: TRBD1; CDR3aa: ASSPQTGDGYT
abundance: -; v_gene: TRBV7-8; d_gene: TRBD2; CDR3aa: ASRSVAGDNTGELF
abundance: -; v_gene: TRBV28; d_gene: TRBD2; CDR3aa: ASSLMLGLAGPDEQF
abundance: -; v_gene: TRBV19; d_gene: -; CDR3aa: ATKTEKEMNTEAF
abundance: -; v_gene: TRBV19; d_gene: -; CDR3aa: ASRAAIAAEEQY
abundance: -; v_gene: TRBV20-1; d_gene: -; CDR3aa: SASYWTWGNQPQH
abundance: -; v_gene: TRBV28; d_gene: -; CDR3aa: ASSRTPNQPQH
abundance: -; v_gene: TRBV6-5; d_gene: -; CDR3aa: ASSYSQNEKLF
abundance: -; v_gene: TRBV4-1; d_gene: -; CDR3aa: ASSQGQLDQPQH
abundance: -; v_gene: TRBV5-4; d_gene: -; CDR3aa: ASTQGVADNEQF
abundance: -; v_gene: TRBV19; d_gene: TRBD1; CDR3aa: ASSTHRGRSSYNSPLH
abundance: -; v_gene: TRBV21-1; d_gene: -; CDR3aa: ASSKGAAGADCNQPQH
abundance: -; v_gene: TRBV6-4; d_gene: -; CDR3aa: ASSASRYNEQF
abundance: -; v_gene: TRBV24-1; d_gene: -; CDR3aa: ATRVRGTEAF
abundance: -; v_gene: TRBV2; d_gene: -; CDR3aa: ASSESGGGGNIQY
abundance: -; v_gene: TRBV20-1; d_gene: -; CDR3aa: SVYSGNTIY
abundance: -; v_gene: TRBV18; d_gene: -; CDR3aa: ASSPSITAYTEAF
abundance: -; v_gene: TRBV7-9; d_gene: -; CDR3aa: ASSLAGGQGMYEQY
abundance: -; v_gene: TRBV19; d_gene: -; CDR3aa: ASSIQGRANEQY
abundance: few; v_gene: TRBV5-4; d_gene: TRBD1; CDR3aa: ASSSTLGQGYAGELF
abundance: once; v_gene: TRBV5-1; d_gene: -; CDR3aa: ASSLSPDRGENEQY